What follows are 20 T cell receptor beta chains derived from one specimen sequenced in a study of Ad26.COV2.S vaccination and SARS-CoV-2 variants. Sequenced by immunoSEQ multiplex PCR; TCRdb stores in-frame clones only, minus some. The profile shows more than 120,000 clones, just over 85% of them singletons. The sequences come from peripheral blood, collected after recovery from COVID-19. The receptors stem from a human donor who had recovered from COVID-19.

This clone was seen just once. This chain links TRBV19 with TRBJ2-5; D is perhaps TRBD1 (5 bases). V was clipped by 5 bases and J by 4 bases, with 20 bases between them. Germline loops: CDR1 LNHDA, CDR2 SQIVND (reference sequence). The CDR3 length is 16 residues. The CDR3 bases are TGTGCCAGTAGTGGGCCCTCGGACATATGGGGAGAGACCCAGTACTTC. This codes for CASSGPSDIWGETQYF.

The chain recombines TRBV2 with TRBJ1-1; possible D gene TRBD1, 6 bases. Germline CDR1 reads SNHLY; CDR2 reads FYNNEI. CDR3 length: 12 residues. V was pared by 4 bases and J by 5 bases, with 8 bases between. In nucleotides, the CDR3 is TGTGCCAGCAGTGTCAGGGGAACTGAAGCTTTCTTT. It yields the protein CASSVRGTEAFF. Based on the CDR3 plus reference TRBV2 and TRBJ1-1, the full variable domain is EPEVTQTPSHQVTQMGQEVILRCVPISNHLYFYWYRQILGQKVEFLVSFYNNEISEKSEIFDDQFSVERPDGSNFTLKIRSTKLEDSAMYFCASSVRGTEAFFGQGTRLTVV.

This clone has only one observation. An end of the junction does not agree with germline; a read error may underlie this. The V call is TRBV7-7, the J call TRBJ2-5; 8 bases agree with TRBD2. Germline values: CDR1 SSHAT, CDR2 FNYEAQ (reference sequence). This CDR3 is built from 15 residues. This CDR3 is CASSLGTSPLETQYF. The CDR3 DNA reads TGTGCTAGCAGCTTGGGGACTAGTCCTTTAGAGACCCAGTACTTC.

V gene TRBV7-2 combines with J gene TRBJ1-2; D not certain. In germline, CDR1 is SGHTA, CDR2 FQGNSA. Trimming removed 6 bases at V and 7 bases at J, with 18 bases between. The CDR3 covers 14 residues. CDR3 nucleotides: TGTGCCAGCAGTTTGAGGGATCTGGGTCTTGGCTACACCTTC. It yields the protein CASSLRDLGLGYTF.

The chain recombines TRBV7-2 with TRBJ2-7, with TRBD2 identical over 10 bases. V shed 7 bases, J shed 2 bases, and the junction held 8 bases outside the gene matches. The CDR3 consists of 15 residues. Germline V gene sequence: CDR1 SGHTA, CDR2 FQGNSA. CDR3 DNA sequence: TGTGCCAGCACCCTCGGCAGCGGGGGGGCCTACGAGCAGTACTTC. Translated: CASTLGSGGAYEQYF.

The chain recombines TRBV3-1 (or the pseudogene TRBV3-2) with TRBJ1-4; 8 positions agree with TRBD1. Trimming cost V 1 base and J 7 bases; bases outside gene matches: 8. Germline V gene lookup returns CDR1 LGHDT and CDR2 YNNKEL (reference sequence). The CDR3 consists of 16 residues. CDR3 sequence: CASSQVFGTGCEKLFF. Here the CDR3 DNA reads TGTGCCAGCAGCCAAGTTTTTGGGACAGGATGTGAAAAACTGTTTTTT.

The V gene is TRBV28, the J gene TRBJ2-1; 7 bases match TRBD2. CDR3 length: 16 residues. The germline gives CDR1 MDHEN, CDR2 SYDVKM. V lost 7 bases to trimming and J lost 1 base; unmatched junction nucleotides: 10. The DNA of the CDR3 is TGTGCCAGCACCCCCCGGGGGAGGGGTTCCTACAATGAGCAGTTCTTC. Protein sequence: CASTPRGRGSYNEQFF.

The CDR3 nucleotides read TGTGCCAGCATGCCCTGGGTACGTGAGACCCAGTACTTC. This translates into CASMPWVRETQYF. V and J are TRBV2 and TRBJ2-5; D is undetermined. V lost 7 bases to trimming and J lost 5 bases, with 14 bases between them. The CDR3 covers 13 residues. The germline V gene has CDR1 SNHLY and CDR2 FYNNEI.

This clone was observed a few times. Here the CDR3 reads CASSTARTGSYEQYF. Here the CDR3 DNA reads TGTGCCAGCTCAACCGCTAGGACAGGTTCCTACGAGCAGTACTTC. This chain uses TRBV18 with TRBJ2-7, with 7 bases aligning to TRBD1. This CDR3 comprises 15 residues. Germline trimming cut 5 bases from V and 1 base from J; bases unmatched to any gene: 8. Germline assignment: CDR1 KGHSH and CDR2 LQKENI.

This clone occurred once. This rearrangement joins TRBV5-4 to TRBJ2-5, with D hard to call. V gave up 4 bases and J gave up 2 bases, with 9 bases separating them. This CDR3 comprises 13 residues. Per the germline V gene, CDR1 is SGHNT and CDR2 is YYREEE (reference sequence). This CDR3 reads CASSPRPQETQYF. The CDR3 region has the DNA TGTGCCAGCAGCCCCCGGCCACAAGAGACCCAGTACTTC.

This clone has only a few counts. This chain links TRBV9 with TRBJ1-2; TRBD1 matches 7 bases. Trimming removed 5 bases from V and 2 bases from J; junction bases left unmatched: 15. The CDR3 is 17 amino acids. Germline CDR1 SGDLS, CDR2 YYNGEE. CDR3 region: CASSDNRGVSRNYGYTF. Here the CDR3 DNA reads TGTGCCAGCAGTGACAACAGGGGCGTGAGTCGCAACTATGGCTACACCTTC.

The CDR3, as DNA: TGTGCCACCAGCAGAGTCCGGTCTACTGAAAAACTGTTTTTT. Protein: CATSRVRSTEKLFF. The chain uses TRBV15 and TRBJ1-4, with unresolved D. The CDR3 extends over 14 amino acids. Germline CDR1 and CDR2: LNHNV and YYDKDF (reference sequence). V was pared by 1 base and J by 7 bases, with 10 bases between.

The chain has TRBV7-9 and TRBJ1-3; the D is unclear. CDR1 and CDR2 (germline): SEHNR, FQNEAQ (reference sequence). Trimming shortened V by 4 bases and J by 0 bases, and 10 bases separated the two germline ends. There are 15 residues in the CDR3. The CDR3 nucleotides read TGTGCCAGCAGCTGGACCGACCACTCTGGAAACACCATATATTTT. Protein sequence: CASSWTDHSGNTIYF.

The genes are TRBV28 and TRBJ1-5, with D unresolved. The V end was cut by 3 bases, the J end by 9 bases, with 6 bases between. Germline values: CDR1 MDHEN, CDR2 SYDVKM. The CDR3 is 11 amino acids. For the CDR3, the DNA is TGTGCCAGCAGTTTGGGTGGGCCCCAGCATTTT. Protein: CASSLGGPQHF.

This clone showed up just a few times. V usage is TRBV10-3 and J usage is TRBJ2-3; 8 bases are shared with TRBD2. Germline trimming cut 2 bases from V and 2 bases from J; bases unmatched to any gene: 3. CDR3 size: 15 residues. Germline CDR1 ENHRY, CDR2 SYGVKD. The CDR3 DNA reads as TGTGCCATCAGTGAGCCTAGCGGGCCCACAGATACGCAGTATTTT. It codes for CAISEPSGPTDTQYF.

The chain joins TRBV9 to TRBJ1-2; D perhaps matches TRBD1 (5 bases). Germline-derived CDR1 and CDR2 are SGDLS and YYNGEE. V gave up 2 bases and J gave up 4 bases, with 9 bases separating them. The CDR3 contains 13 residues. CDR3 DNA sequence: TGTGCCAGCAGCGTGCGGCAGGGCTATGGCTACACCTTC. Translated, it gives CASSVRQGYGYTF.

The V gene is TRBV5-8, the J gene TRBJ1-3; 8 nucleotides match TRBD1. Losses at the gene ends were 2 bases for V and 6 bases for J; bases not matched to a gene: 7. This CDR3 is 15 amino acids long. Per the germline V gene, CDR1 is SGHTS and CDR2 is YDEGEE. The CDR3 DNA is TGTGCCAGCAGCTTACTCGGACAGGGAGCAAACACCATATATTTT. Translation: CASSLLGQGANTIYF.

The J gene is TRBJ1-6, the V gene TRBV27; D is ambiguous. Germline CDR1 is MNHEY and CDR2 is SMNVEV (reference sequence). The CDR3 contains 13 residues. V lost 3 bases, J lost 9 bases, and 9 bases lay in between. The CDR3 loop reads CASSFDGGSPLHF. CDR3 coding DNA: TGTGCCAGCAGTTTCGACGGCGGTTCACCCCTCCACTTT.

The chain combines TRBV19 with TRBJ1-5; D gene uncertain. Germline V gene lookup returns CDR1 LNHDA and CDR2 SQIVND (reference sequence). V gave up 4 bases and J gave up 2 bases, with 12 bases separating them. The CDR3 extends over 15 amino acids. The CDR3 loop is CASSRIDGGNQPQHF. The CDR3 DNA reads TGTGCCAGTAGTAGGATTGACGGAGGCAATCAGCCCCAGCATTTT.

The CDR3 here is CASTQGDGYTDTQYF. For the CDR3, the DNA is TGTGCCAGCACCCAAGGGGACGGTTACACAGATACGCAGTATTTT. The gene calls are TRBV6-5 and TRBJ2-3, with D perhaps being TRBD1 or TRBD2 (5 bases each). The germline V and J ends were trimmed by 7 bases and 2 bases, with 16 bases remaining between them. This CDR3 spans 15 amino acids. CDR1 MNHEY and CDR2 SVGAGI come from the germline V gene.